A selection of T cell receptor beta chains follows, all from one sample in a study of T cell changes during pregnancy in multiple sclerosis. Only in-frame clones appear in the TCRdb table, and some are missing; sequencing was by immunoSEQ multiplex PCR. The top ten clones hold about 1% of a sample with tens of thousands of clones, around 94% of them seen once. This specimen was peripheral blood, taken in the third trimester of pregnancy. The receptors originated from a female donor with multiple sclerosis, enrolled in a pregnancy study. The CDR3 runs from the conserved cysteine through the conserved F or W. The order of the fields is V gene, J gene, clone size, D gene, CDR3 protein, CDR3 DNA. A D gene is named only where the DNA matches it firmly. Size tells how often a clone was seen (once, few, many) or the class of an expanded clone, and some rows leave it out.

V gene: TRBV25-1; J gene: TRBJ2-7; clone size: .; D gene: .; CDR3 protein: CASSEFAGSEQYF; CDR3 DNA: TGTGCCAGCAGTGAATTTGCCGGGAGCGAGCAGTACTTC
V gene: TRBV5-1; J gene: TRBJ2-3; clone size: once; D gene: .; CDR3 protein: CASSFLSDTQYF; CDR3 DNA: TGCGCCAGCAGCTTCTTATCAGATACGCAGTATTTT
V gene: TRBV30; J gene: TRBJ1-5; clone size: .; D gene: .; CDR3 protein: CAWSVGWENQPQHF; CDR3 DNA: TGTGCCTGGAGTGTCGGGTGGGAGAATCAGCCCCAGCATTTT
V gene: TRBV15; J gene: TRBJ2-1; clone size: .; D gene: .; CDR3 protein: CATSRELWTYSYNEQFF; CDR3 DNA: TGTGCCACCAGCAGAGAGTTGTGGACTTACTCCTACAATGAGCAGTTCTTC
V gene: TRBV4-1; J gene: TRBJ2-1; clone size: .; D gene: TRBD2; CDR3 protein: CASSQEGTSDYNEQFF; CDR3 DNA: TGCGCCAGCAGCCAAGAAGGGACTAGCGACTACAATGAGCAGTTCTTC
V gene: TRBV4-2; J gene: TRBJ2-1; clone size: once; D gene: TRBD2; CDR3 protein: CASSQVFRGTSGYNEQFF; CDR3 DNA: TGTGCCAGCAGCCAAGTATTTCGAGGGACTAGCGGGTACAATGAGCAGTTCTTC
V gene: TRBV19; J gene: TRBJ1-5; clone size: .; D gene: TRBD1; CDR3 protein: CASSKTGRGNQPQHF; CDR3 DNA: TGTGCCAGTAGTAAGACAGGGCGAGGCAATCAGCCCCAGCATTTT
V gene: TRBV11-2; J gene: TRBJ2-7; clone size: .; D gene: .; CDR3 protein: CASSRGSLLLYEQYF; CDR3 DNA: TGTGCCAGCAGCCGAGGTTCCCTGCTCCTCTACGAGCAGTACTTC
V gene: TRBV10-1; J gene: TRBJ2-2; clone size: .; D gene: .; CDR3 protein: CASSPGQGGTGELFF; CDR3 DNA: TGCGCCAGCAGCCCCGGACAGGGAGGGACCGGGGAGCTGTTTTTT
V gene: TRBV28; J gene: TRBJ2-7; clone size: .; D gene: TRBD2; CDR3 protein: CATLSQRDLYEQYF; CDR3 DNA: TGTGCCACCTTGTCCCAGCGGGACCTATACGAGCAGTACTTC
V gene: TRBV5-1; J gene: TRBJ1-2; clone size: .; D gene: .; CDR3 protein: CASSRTFAERYGYTF; CDR3 DNA: TGCGCCAGCAGCCGAACCTTTGCAGAAAGATATGGCTACACCTTC
V gene: TRBV2; J gene: TRBJ1-5; clone size: .; D gene: TRBD1; CDR3 protein: CASRITGGGNQPQHF; CDR3 DNA: TGTGCCAGCCGCATCACAGGGGGCGGCAATCAGCCCCAGCATTTT
V gene: TRBV5-6; J gene: TRBJ1-4; clone size: .; D gene: .; CDR3 protein: CASGREATNEKLFF; CDR3 DNA: TGTGCCAGCGGACGGGAGGCAACTAATGAAAAACTGTTTTTT
V gene: TRBV28; J gene: TRBJ1-1; clone size: .; D gene: .; CDR3 protein: CASIQATGVNTEAFF; CDR3 DNA: TGTGCCAGTATACAGGCGACCGGTGTGAACACTGAAGCTTTCTTT
V gene: TRBV12-5; J gene: TRBJ2-3; clone size: .; D gene: .; CDR3 protein: CASGSRRDTQYF; CDR3 DNA: TGTGCTAGTGGTTCTAGGAGGGATACGCAGTATTTT
V gene: TRBV4-1; J gene: TRBJ2-7; clone size: once; D gene: TRBD2; CDR3 protein: CASSQEGLAGGREQYF; CDR3 DNA: TGCGCCAGCAGCCAAGAGGGACTAGCGGGAGGGAGGGAGCAGTACTTC
V gene: TRBV5-4; J gene: TRBJ1-1; clone size: few; D gene: .; CDR3 protein: CASSLGGRVGAEAFF; CDR3 DNA: TGTGCCAGCAGCTTGGGAGGGCGTGTTGGAGCTGAAGCTTTCTTT
V gene: TRBV7-6; J gene: TRBJ2-7; clone size: .; D gene: TRBD2; CDR3 protein: CASSLAWASGKPSYEQYF; CDR3 DNA: TGTGCCAGCAGCTTAGCGTGGGCTAGCGGGAAGCCATCCTACGAGCAGTACTTC
V gene: TRBV29-1; J gene: TRBJ2-5; clone size: .; D gene: TRBD2; CDR3 protein: CSVVGLEDQETQYF; CDR3 DNA: TGCAGCGTTGTGGGACTAGAGGACCAAGAGACCCAGTACTTC
V gene: TRBV30; J gene: TRBJ1-5; clone size: few; D gene: TRBD1; CDR3 protein: CAWSPGGYSNQPQHF; CDR3 DNA: TGTGCCTGGAGCCCAGGGGGCTATAGCAATCAGCCCCAGCATTTT
V gene: TRBV10-2; J gene: TRBJ1-5; clone size: .; D gene: .; CDR3 protein: CASSEEPRTAQHF; CDR3 DNA: TGCGCCAGCAGTGAGGAGCCCCGTACGGCCCAGCATTTT
V gene: TRBV30; J gene: TRBJ2-2; clone size: .; D gene: .; CDR3 protein: CAWDIGWAGNTGELFF; CDR3 DNA: TGTGCCTGGGATATTGGGTGGGCAGGGAACACCGGGGAGCTGTTTTTT
V gene: TRBV14; J gene: TRBJ1-2; clone size: .; D gene: .; CDR3 protein: CASSQVRDTGYTF; CDR3 DNA: TGTGCCAGCAGCCAAGTCCGGGACACCGGCTACACCTTC
V gene: TRBV27; J gene: TRBJ2-1; clone size: .; D gene: .; CDR3 protein: CASSLGYSGGDNEQFF; CDR3 DNA: TGTGCCAGCAGTTTAGGATATAGCGGAGGGGACAATGAGCAGTTCTTC
V gene: TRBV25-1; J gene: TRBJ2-1; clone size: .; D gene: .; CDR3 protein: CASSESRQSLSYNEQFF; CDR3 DNA: TGTGCCAGCAGTGAATCAAGACAGTCTTTATCCTACAATGAGCAGTTCTTC
V gene: TRBV5-1; J gene: TRBJ2-1; clone size: .; D gene: TRBD2; CDR3 protein: CASSSTSGLAGVLEQFF; CDR3 DNA: TGCGCCAGCAGCTCAACCTCAGGACTAGCGGGAGTGTTGGAGCAGTTCTTC
V gene: TRBV4-1; J gene: TRBJ2-7; clone size: .; D gene: .; CDR3 protein: CASSQVGNSYEQYF; CDR3 DNA: TGCGCCAGCAGCCAAGTTGGCAATTCCTACGAGCAGTACTTC
V gene: TRBV7-2; J gene: TRBJ1-5; clone size: .; D gene: .; CDR3 protein: CASSLATGSDQPQHF; CDR3 DNA: TGTGCCAGCAGCTTAGCTACAGGGTCAGATCAGCCCCAGCATTTT
V gene: TRBV11-2; J gene: TRBJ2-1; clone size: .; D gene: .; CDR3 protein: CASSLGPGSSYNEQFF; CDR3 DNA: TGTGCCAGCAGCTTAGGTCCGGGGAGCTCCTACAATGAGCAGTTCTTC
V gene: TRBV5-6; J gene: TRBJ2-5; clone size: .; D gene: .; CDR3 protein: CASSLARETQYF; CDR3 DNA: TGTGCCAGCAGCTTGGCCCGGGAGACCCAGTACTTC
V gene: TRBV19; J gene: TRBJ2-7; clone size: .; D gene: .; CDR3 protein: CASSGQYHASYEQYF; CDR3 DNA: TGTGCCAGTAGTGGACAGTACCATGCCTCCTACGAGCAGTACTTC
V gene: TRBV4-1; J gene: TRBJ1-3; clone size: .; D gene: TRBD1; CDR3 protein: CASSQVSPGGHTIYF; CDR3 DNA: TGCGCCAGCAGCCAAGTCTCACCAGGGGGGCACACCATATATTTT
V gene: TRBV19; J gene: TRBJ2-2; clone size: .; D gene: TRBD2; CDR3 protein: CASNLPSAGSTGELFF; CDR3 DNA: TGTGCCAGTAATCTCCCCTCAGCGGGATCCACCGGGGAGCTGTTTTTT
V gene: TRBV27; J gene: TRBJ2-7; clone size: few; D gene: TRBD2; CDR3 protein: CASSFRLAGREQYF; CDR3 DNA: TGTGCCAGCAGTTTTCGACTAGCGGGCCGGGAGCAGTACTTC
V gene: TRBV19; J gene: TRBJ2-2; clone size: once; D gene: TRBD1; CDR3 protein: CASSEQGMDTGELFF; CDR3 DNA: TGTGCCAGTAGTGAACAGGGGATGGACACCGGGGAGCTGTTTTTT
V gene: TRBV9; J gene: TRBJ2-1; clone size: .; D gene: .; CDR3 protein: CASSVDAGSPGNEQFF; CDR3 DNA: TGTGCCAGCAGCGTAGATGCGGGGAGCCCAGGGAATGAGCAGTTCTTC
V gene: TRBV5-1; J gene: TRBJ2-3; clone size: .; D gene: TRBD2; CDR3 protein: CASSWQREIFSDTQYF; CDR3 DNA: TGCGCCAGCAGCTGGCAGCGGGAGATTTTTTCAGATACGCAGTATTTT
V gene: TRBV5-6; J gene: TRBJ2-7; clone size: .; D gene: TRBD2; CDR3 protein: CASMRGNVKQYF; CDR3 DNA: TGTGCCAGCATGCGGGGGAACGTCAAGCAGTACTTC
V gene: TRBV6-5; J gene: TRBJ2-5; clone size: .; D gene: .; CDR3 protein: CASSYSNQGGTQYF; CDR3 DNA: TGTGCCAGCAGTTACTCGAACCAGGGAGGGACCCAGTACTTC
V gene: TRBV9; J gene: TRBJ2-7; clone size: .; D gene: TRBD1; CDR3 protein: CASSVGGTGVGEQYF; CDR3 DNA: TGTGCCAGCAGCGTAGGTGGGACAGGGGTGGGCGAGCAGTACTTC
V gene: TRBV28; J gene: TRBJ2-3; clone size: .; D gene: TRBD2; CDR3 protein: CASRVAGGFTDTQYF; CDR3 DNA: TGTGCCAGCAGGGTAGCGGGAGGGTTCACAGATACGCAGTATTTT
V gene: TRBV7-9; J gene: TRBJ2-1; clone size: few; D gene: .; CDR3 protein: CASSFAGYEQFF; CDR3 DNA: TGTGCCAGCAGCTTTGCGGGGTATGAGCAGTTCTTC
V gene: TRBV20-1; J gene: TRBJ2-3; clone size: .; D gene: .; CDR3 protein: CSAQQLHTQYF; CDR3 DNA: TGCAGTGCTCAACAGCTTCATACGCAGTATTTT
V gene: TRBV5-1; J gene: TRBJ1-4; clone size: .; D gene: .; CDR3 protein: CASSVQGGGNEKLFF; CDR3 DNA: TGCGCCAGCAGCGTGCAGGGAGGCGGTAATGAAAAACTGTTTTTT
V gene: TRBV2; J gene: TRBJ1-5; clone size: once; D gene: TRBD1; CDR3 protein: CASRGTDNSNQPQHF; CDR3 DNA: TGTGCCAGCAGGGGGACAGACAATAGCAATCAGCCCCAGCATTTT
V gene: TRBV21-1; J gene: TRBJ1-3; clone size: .; D gene: .; CDR3 protein: CASTNQDKNTIYF; CDR3 DNA: TGTGCCAGCACCAATCAGGACAAAAACACCATATATTTT